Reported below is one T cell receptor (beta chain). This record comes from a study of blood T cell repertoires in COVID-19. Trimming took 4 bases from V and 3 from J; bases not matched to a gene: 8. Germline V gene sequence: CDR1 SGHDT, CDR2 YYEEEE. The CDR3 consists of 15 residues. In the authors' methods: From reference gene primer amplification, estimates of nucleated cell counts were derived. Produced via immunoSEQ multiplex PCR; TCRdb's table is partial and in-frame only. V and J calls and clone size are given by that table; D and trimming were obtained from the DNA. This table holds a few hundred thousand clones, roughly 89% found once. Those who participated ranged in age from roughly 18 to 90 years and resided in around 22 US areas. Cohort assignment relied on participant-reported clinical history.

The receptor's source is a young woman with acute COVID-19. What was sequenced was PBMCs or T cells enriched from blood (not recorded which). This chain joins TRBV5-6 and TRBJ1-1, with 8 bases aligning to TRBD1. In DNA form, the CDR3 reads TGTGCCAGCAGCCGGTCCAGGGGGCGGGACACTGAAGCTTTCTTT. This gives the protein CASSRSRGRDTEAFF.